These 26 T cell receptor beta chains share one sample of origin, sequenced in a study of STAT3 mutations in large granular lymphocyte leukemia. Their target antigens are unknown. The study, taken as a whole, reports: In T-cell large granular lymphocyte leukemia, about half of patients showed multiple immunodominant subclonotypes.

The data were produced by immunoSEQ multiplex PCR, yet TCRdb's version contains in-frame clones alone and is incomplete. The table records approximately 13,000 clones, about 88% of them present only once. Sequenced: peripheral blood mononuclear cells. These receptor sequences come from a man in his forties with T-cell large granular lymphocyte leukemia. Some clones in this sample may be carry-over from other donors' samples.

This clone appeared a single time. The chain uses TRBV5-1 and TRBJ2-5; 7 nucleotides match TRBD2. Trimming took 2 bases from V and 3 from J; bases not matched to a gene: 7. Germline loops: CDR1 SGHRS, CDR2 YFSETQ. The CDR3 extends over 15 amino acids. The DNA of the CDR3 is TGCGCCAGCAGCTTTTGGTTGGCGGGGGAAGAGACCCAGTACTTC. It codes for CASSFWLAGEETQYF.

The CDR3 coding sequence is TGTGCCACCGCTCGGGACAGTAATCAGCCCCAGCATTTT. This codes for CATARDSNQPQHF. V usage is TRBV10-3 and J usage is TRBJ1-5; 7 bases are shared with TRBD1. V trimming: 10 bases; J trimming: 4 bases; junction bases outside the gene matches: 7. CDR1 and CDR2 (germline): ENHRY, SYGVKD. The CDR3 sequence is 13 residues long.

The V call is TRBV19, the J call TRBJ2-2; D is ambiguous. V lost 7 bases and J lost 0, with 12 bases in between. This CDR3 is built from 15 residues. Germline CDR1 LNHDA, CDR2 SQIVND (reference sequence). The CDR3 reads CASNPFLSNTGELFF. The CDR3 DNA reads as TGTGCCAGTAACCCCTTCCTATCGAACACCGGGGAGCTGTTTTTT.

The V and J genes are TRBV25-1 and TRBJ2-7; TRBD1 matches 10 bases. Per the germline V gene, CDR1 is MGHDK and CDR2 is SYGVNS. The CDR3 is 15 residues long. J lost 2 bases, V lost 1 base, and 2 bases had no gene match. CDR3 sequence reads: CASSEWDRGTYEQYF. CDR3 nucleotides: TGTGCCAGCAGTGAATGGGACAGGGGAACCTACGAGCAGTACTTC.

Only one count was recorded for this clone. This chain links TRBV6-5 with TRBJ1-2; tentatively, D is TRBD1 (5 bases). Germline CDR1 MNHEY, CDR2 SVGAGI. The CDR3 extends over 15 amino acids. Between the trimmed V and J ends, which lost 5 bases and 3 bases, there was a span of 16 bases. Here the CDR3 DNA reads TGTGCCAGCAGTGCATCCGGGGCCTCGGACTATGGCTACACCTTC. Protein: CASSASGASDYGYTF.

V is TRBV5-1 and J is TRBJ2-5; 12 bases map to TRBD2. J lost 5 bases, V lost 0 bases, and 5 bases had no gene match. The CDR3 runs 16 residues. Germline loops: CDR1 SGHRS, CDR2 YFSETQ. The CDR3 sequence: CASSLDSGLAGETQYF. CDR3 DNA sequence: TGCGCCAGCAGCTTGGACAGCGGACTAGCGGGGGAGACCCAGTACTTC.

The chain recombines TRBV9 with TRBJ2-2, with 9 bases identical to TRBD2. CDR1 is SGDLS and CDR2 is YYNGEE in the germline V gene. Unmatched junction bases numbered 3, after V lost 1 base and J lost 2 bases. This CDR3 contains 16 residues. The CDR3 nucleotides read TGTGCCAGCAGCGTAACAGCGGGGGGAAACACCGGGGAGCTGTTTTTT. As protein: CASSVTAGGNTGELFF.

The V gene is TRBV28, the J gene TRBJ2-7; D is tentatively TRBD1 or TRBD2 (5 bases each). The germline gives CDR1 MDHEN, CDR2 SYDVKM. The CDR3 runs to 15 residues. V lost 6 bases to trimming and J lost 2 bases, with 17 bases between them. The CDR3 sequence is CASSPGPAAAYEQYF. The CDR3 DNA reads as TGTGCCAGCAGCCCGGGGCCGGCCGCAGCCTACGAGCAGTACTTC. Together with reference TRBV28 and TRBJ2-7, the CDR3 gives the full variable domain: DVKVTQSSRYLVKRTGEKVFLECVQDMDHENMFWYRQDPGLGLRLIYFSYDVKMKEKGDIPEGYSVSREKKERFSLILESASTNQTSMYLCASSPGPAAAYEQYFGPGTRLTVT.

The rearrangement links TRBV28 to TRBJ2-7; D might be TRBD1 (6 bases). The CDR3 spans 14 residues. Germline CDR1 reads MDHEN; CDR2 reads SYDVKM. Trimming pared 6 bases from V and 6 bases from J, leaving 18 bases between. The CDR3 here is CASSEAGEGGEQYF. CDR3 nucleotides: TGTGCCAGCAGCGAGGCCGGGGAAGGGGGCGAGCAGTACTTC.

The CDR3 sequence: CASSLAISGGRMSTDTQYF. The CDR3, as DNA: TGTGCCAGCAGCTTAGCGATCAGCGGGGGGCGAATGAGCACAGATACGCAGTATTTT. The genes are TRBV7-2 and TRBJ2-3; 9 nucleotides match TRBD2. V was clipped by 0 bases and J by 0 bases; unmatched bases: 10. The CDR3 is made up of 19 amino acids. From germline, CDR1 is SGHTA and CDR2 FQGNSA.

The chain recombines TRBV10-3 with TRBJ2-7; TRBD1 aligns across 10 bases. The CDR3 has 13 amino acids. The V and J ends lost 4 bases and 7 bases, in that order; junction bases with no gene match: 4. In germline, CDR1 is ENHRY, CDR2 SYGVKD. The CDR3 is CAISGDRGKEQYF. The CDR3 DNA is TGTGCCATCAGTGGGGACAGGGGTAAGGAGCAGTACTTC.

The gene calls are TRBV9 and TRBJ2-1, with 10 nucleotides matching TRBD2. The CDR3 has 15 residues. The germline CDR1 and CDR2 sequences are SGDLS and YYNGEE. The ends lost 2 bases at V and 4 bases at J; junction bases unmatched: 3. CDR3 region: CASSVGSGGYNEQFF. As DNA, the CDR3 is TGTGCCAGCAGCGTCGGTAGCGGGGGGTACAATGAGCAGTTCTTC. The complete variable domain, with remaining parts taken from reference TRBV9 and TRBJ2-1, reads DSGVTQTPKHLITATGQRVTLRCSPRSGDLSVYWYQQSLDQGLQFLIQYYNGEERAKGNILERFSAQQFPDLHSELNLSSLELGDSALYFCASSVGSGGYNEQFFGPGTRLTVL.

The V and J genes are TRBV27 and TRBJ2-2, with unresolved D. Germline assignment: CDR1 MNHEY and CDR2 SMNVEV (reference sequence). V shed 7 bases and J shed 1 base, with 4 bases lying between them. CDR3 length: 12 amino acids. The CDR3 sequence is CASKQNTGELFF. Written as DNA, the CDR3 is TGTGCCAGCAAACAGAACACCGGGGAGCTGTTTTTT.

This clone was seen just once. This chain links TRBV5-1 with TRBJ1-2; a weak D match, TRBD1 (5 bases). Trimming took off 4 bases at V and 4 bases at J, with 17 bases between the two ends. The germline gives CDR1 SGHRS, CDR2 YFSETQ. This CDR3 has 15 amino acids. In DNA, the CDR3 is TGCGCCAGCAGCCCTGGTGTGCAGGGTGGCTATGGCTACACCTTC. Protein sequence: CASSPGVQGGYGYTF.

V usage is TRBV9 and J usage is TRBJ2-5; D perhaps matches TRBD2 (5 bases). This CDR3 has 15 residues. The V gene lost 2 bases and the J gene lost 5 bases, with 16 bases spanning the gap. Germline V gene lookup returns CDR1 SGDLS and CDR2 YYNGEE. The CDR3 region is CASSVLAASVETQYF. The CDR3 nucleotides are TGTGCCAGCAGCGTGCTAGCAGCCAGTGTGGAGACCCAGTACTTC.

The CDR3 DNA reads as TGCGCCAGCAGGTGGGGAAGTTCCACTGAAGCTTTCTTT. Translated, it gives CASRWGSSTEAFF. The gene calls are TRBV5-1 and TRBJ1-1; D uncertain. Germline-derived CDR1 and CDR2 are SGHRS and YFSETQ. The ends were cut back, 5 bases at V and 4 bases at J, with 12 bases in the middle. CDR3 length: 13 residues.

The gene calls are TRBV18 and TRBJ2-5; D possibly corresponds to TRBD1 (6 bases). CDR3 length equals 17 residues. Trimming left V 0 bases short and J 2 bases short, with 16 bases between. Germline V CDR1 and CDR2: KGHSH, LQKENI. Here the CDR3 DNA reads TGTGCCAGCTCACCACCCGAAGAGGGACACTTTCAAGAGACCCAGTACTTC. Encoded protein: CASSPPEEGHFQETQYF.

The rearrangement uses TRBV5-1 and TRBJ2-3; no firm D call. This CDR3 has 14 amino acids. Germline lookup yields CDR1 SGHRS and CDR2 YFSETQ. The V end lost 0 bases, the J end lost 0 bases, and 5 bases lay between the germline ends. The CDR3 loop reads CASSLGGSTDTQYF. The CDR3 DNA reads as TGCGCCAGCAGCTTGGGTGGCAGCACAGATACGCAGTATTTT.

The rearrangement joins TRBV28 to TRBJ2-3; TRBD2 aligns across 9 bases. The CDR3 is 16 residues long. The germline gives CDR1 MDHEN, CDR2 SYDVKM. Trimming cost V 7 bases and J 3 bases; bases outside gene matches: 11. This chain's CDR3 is CASNPAGGSITDTQYF. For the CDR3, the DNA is TGTGCCAGCAACCCAGCGGGGGGCTCAATTACAGATACGCAGTATTTT.

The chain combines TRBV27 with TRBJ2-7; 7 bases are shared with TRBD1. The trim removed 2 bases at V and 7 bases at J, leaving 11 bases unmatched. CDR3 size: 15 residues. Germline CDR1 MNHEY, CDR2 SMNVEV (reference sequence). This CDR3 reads CASSLRVRQGGEQYF. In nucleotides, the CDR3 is TGTGCCAGCAGTTTACGAGTGCGACAGGGCGGTGAGCAGTACTTC.

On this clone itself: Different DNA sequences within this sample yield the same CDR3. CDR3 sequence reads: CASSLGRLNTEAFF. CDR3 DNA sequence: TGTGCCAGCAGCCTAGGACGTCTGAACACTGAAGCTTTCTTT. J is TRBJ1-1 and V is TRBV7-2; D is unresolved. CDR3 length: 14 amino acids. Trimming removed 5 bases from V and 0 bases from J, with 10 bases in between. Germline CDR1 SGHTA, CDR2 FQGNSA.

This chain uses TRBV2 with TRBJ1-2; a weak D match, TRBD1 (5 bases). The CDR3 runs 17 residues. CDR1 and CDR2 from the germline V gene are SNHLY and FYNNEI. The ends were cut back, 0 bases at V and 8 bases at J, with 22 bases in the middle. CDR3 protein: CASSEALQGREGRGYTF. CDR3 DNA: TGTGCCAGCAGTGAAGCGCTTCAGGGCAGGGAAGGTCGCGGCTACACCTTC. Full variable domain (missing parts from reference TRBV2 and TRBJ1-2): EPEVTQTPSHQVTQMGQEVILRCVPISNHLYFYWYRQILGQKVEFLVSFYNNEISEKSEIFDDQFSVERPDGSNFTLKIRSTKLEDSAMYFCASSEALQGREGRGYTFGSGTRLTVV.

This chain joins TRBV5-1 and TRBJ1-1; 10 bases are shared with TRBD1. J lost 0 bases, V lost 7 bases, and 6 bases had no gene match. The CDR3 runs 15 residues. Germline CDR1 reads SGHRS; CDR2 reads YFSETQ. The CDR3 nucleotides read TGCGCCAGCTCCCCGGGACAGGGGCTGAACACTGAAGCTTTCTTT. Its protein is CASSPGQGLNTEAFF.

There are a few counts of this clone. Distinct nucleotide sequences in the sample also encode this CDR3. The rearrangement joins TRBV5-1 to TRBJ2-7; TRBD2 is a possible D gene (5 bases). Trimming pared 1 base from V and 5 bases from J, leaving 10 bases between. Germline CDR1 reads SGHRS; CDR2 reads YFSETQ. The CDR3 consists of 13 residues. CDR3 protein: CASSLTGSHEQYF. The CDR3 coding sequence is TGCGCCAGCAGCTTGACGGGGAGTCACGAGCAGTACTTC.

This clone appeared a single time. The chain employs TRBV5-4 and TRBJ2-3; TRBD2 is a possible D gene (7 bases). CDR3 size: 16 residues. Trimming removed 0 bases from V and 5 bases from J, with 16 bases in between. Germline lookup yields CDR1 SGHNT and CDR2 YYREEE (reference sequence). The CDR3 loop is CASSLGGGAIRDTQYF. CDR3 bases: TGTGCCAGCAGCTTGGGAGGGGGGGCAATAAGAGATACGCAGTATTTT.

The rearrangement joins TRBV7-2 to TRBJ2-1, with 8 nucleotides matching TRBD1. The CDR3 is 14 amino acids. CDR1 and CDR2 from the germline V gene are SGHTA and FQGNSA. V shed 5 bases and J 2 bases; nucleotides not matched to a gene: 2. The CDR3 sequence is CASSRQGTYNEQFF. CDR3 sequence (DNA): TGTGCCAGCAGCCGACAGGGGACCTACAATGAGCAGTTCTTC.